This T cell receptor beta chain came from a study of vaccination and CD4 T cells after COVID-19. Sequencing of DNA taken from cultured CD4+ T cells relied on the Oncomine TCR Beta short-read assay. TCRdb ran MiXCR on the PCR reads and lists one entry per CDR3 protein. In the table there are thousands of distinct CDR3 sequences, approximately 52% of which are singletons. Turning to this clonotype: What it recognizes is unknown.

CDR3 length: 16 amino acids. J was trimmed by 0 bases and V by 6 bases; bases with no gene match: 3. Germline values: CDR1 MNHNS, CDR2 SASEGT. Treatment indicated: roughly 10-day PBMC culture with coronavirus spike peptide pools or control peptides (ViraFEST assay). ViraFEST used peptide pools to expand antigen-specific T cells and subsequently sequenced their TCRs. After being plated at over 1.5 million per well, PBMCs were cultured with approximately 9.9 IU/ml IL-2 and about 10 ug/ml peptide pools. The chain links TRBV6-1 to TRBJ2-1; 12 bases agree with TRBD2. Sequenced input: CD4+ T cells from blood, cultured in vitro. The TCR sequence derives from a human donor who had recovered from COVID-19. The CDR3 DNA is TGTGCCAGCAGGACTAGCGGGGGAAGCTCCTACAATGAGCAGTTCTTC. It specifies CASRTSGGSSYNEQFF.